The source of this T cell receptor beta chain is a study of T cells in tuberculosis. The CDR3 length is 11 residues. The germline V and J ends were trimmed by 4 bases and 5 bases, with 8 bases remaining between them. Looked up from germline, CDR1 is SQVTM and CDR2 is ANQGSEA. A note on this clone: Its antigen is unidentified.

Generated by immunoSEQ multiplex PCR, the TCRdb table keeps only in-frame clones and is missing some. The repertoire has 20,000 to 25,000 clones, around 90% of them found once; the top ten carry 15% to 20%. Study results and caveats: GMM-specific TCRs were nearer to active tuberculosis alpha repertoires, suggesting expansion.

The sequence came from a donor between 10 and 35 years old with latent tuberculosis or without tuberculosis infection. Some clones in this sample may be carry-over from other donors' samples. The chain couples TRBV29-1 to TRBJ2-5; the D is unclear. Input material: PBMCs. CDR3 protein: CSVVPAETQYF. As DNA, the CDR3 is TGCAGCGTTGTTCCAGCGGAGACCCAGTACTTC. Using reference TRBV29-1 and TRBJ2-5 for the parts outside the CDR3, the full variable domain is SAVISQKPSRDICQRGTSLTIQCQVDSQVTMMFWYRQQPGQSLTLIATANQGSEATYESGFVIDKFPISRPNLTFSTLTVSNMSPEDSSIYLCSVVPAETQYFGPGTRLLVL.